This T cell receptor beta chain appears in the sequencing data of a study of CD8+ T cells in alopecia areata. The germline V gene encodes CDR1 SGDLS and CDR2 YYNGEE. The CDR3 is 15 residues long. Trimming took 0 bases from V and 5 from J, leaving 14 bases between them. Alopecia areata patients provided lesional scalp punch biopsies and peripheral blood, both collected for the study. Study-level points and caveats: Lesional scalp, especially alopecia totalis/universalis, showed higher clonality than normal scalp.

Sequencing used cDNA as its template, made by extracting RNA and reverse transcribing it. Libraries were prepared by immunoSEQ multiplex PCR; TCRdb keeps only in-frame clonotypes and omits some of them. The table includes about 64,000 clones, roughly 47% detected once. This clone was observed a few times. Its target is not known. The sample comprised NKG2D-low CD8+ T cells sorted from blood. This TCR was recovered from a human donor with alopecia areata. V is TRBV9 and J is TRBJ2-5; TRBD2 is a possible D gene (5 bases). The chain's CDR3 is CASSVDREPAETQYF. CDR3 coding DNA: TGTGCCAGCAGCGTAGACCGGGAACCCGCGGAGACCCAGTACTTC.